The source of this TCR beta chain is a study of spatial heterogeneity in lung cancer. The time point was: blood at routine non-recurrence follow-up after resection. The table lists this clonotype with a few counts. Every TCR cDNA molecule bore a unique molecular identifier. Each CDR3 protein gets one entry after TCRdb re-called the 5' RACE reads with MiXCR. Found here are about 110,000 distinct CDR3 sequences, more than 10% of them singletons; the top ten hold more than 20%. The junction had 15 bases not matched to a gene; V was cut back by 5 bases and J by 10 bases. Germline V CDR1 and CDR2: SNHLY, FYNNEI. The CDR3 totals 17 residues.

Sequenced here: PBMCs, sampled at follow-up. This sequence joins TRBV2 and TRBJ2-2; 11 nucleotides align to TRBD2. The clonotype originates from a female donor with early-stage non-small cell lung cancer. CDR3 sequence: CASSRSGRAAAPAELFF. Written as DNA, the CDR3 is TGTGCCAGCAGTCGTAGCGGGAGGGCCGCGGCACCGGCGGAGCTGTTTTTT.